This passage covers 26 T cell receptor beta chains from one sample sequenced in a study of T cells after yellow fever vaccination. TCRdb redid the calling of the 5' RACE reads with MiXCR, one entry per CDR3 protein. Found here are hundreds of thousands of distinct CDR3 sequences, 9% to 15% of them singletons; the top ten hold approximately 15%. This specimen consisted of PBMCs, obtained on the day of the yellow fever booster vaccination. The receptors derive from a man aged 30 to 39 who received the YFV17D yellow fever vaccine.

The chain couples TRBV6-2 or TRBV6-3 to TRBJ1-2; D is unresolved. The V gene's germline CDR1 is MNHEY and CDR2 SVGEGT. Trimming cost V 0 bases and J 5 bases, with 4 bases left between them. The CDR3 has 12 residues. CDR3 nucleotides: TGTGCCAGCAGTTACTCTTCGTATGGCTACACCTTC. Translation gives CASSYSSYGYTF.

At least ten counts were recorded for this clonotype. The chain has TRBV2 and TRBJ2-7; tentatively, D is TRBD1 or TRBD2 (5 bases each). Germline-derived CDR1 and CDR2 are SNHLY and FYNNEI. Trimming removed 5 bases at V and 5 bases at J, with 19 bases between. The CDR3 has 15 residues. The DNA for the CDR3 is TGTGCCAGCAGTCCCTCCGGTGGGGGAGTCCACGAGCAGTACTTC. It translates to CASSPSGGGVHEQYF.

This clonotype was counted between two and nine times. This chain connects TRBV19 to TRBJ2-3; 9 nucleotides match TRBD2. This CDR3 region has 14 residues. Losses at the gene ends were 7 bases for V and 1 base for J; bases not matched to a gene: 3. The V gene's germline CDR1 is LNHDA and CDR2 SQIVND (reference sequence). Here the CDR3 DNA reads TGTGCCAGTACCTTAGCGGGGGGCACAGATACGCAGTATTTT. It yields the protein CASTLAGGTDTQYF.

The genes are TRBV7-3 and TRBJ2-3, with D hard to call. Per the germline V gene, CDR1 is SGHTA and CDR2 is FQGTGA. V was trimmed by 0 bases and J by 4 bases, leaving 5 bases between them. This CDR3 spans 13 amino acids. The CDR3 DNA reads TGTGCCAGCAGCTTAACGGATCCAGATACGCAGTATTTT. The encoded protein is CASSLTDPDTQYF. The whole variable domain, remainder taken from reference TRBV7-3 and TRBJ2-3, is GAGVSQTPSNKVTEKGKYVELRCDPISGHTALYWYRQSLGQGPEFLIYFQGTGAADDSGLPNDRFFAVRPEGSVSTLKIQRTERGDSAVYLCASSLTDPDTQYFGPGTRLTVL.

The sample holds many counts of this clonotype. As DNA, the CDR3 is TGTGCCAGCAGCTTGCCCCAAGAGACCCAGTACTTC. Its protein product is CASSLPQETQYF. The chain joins TRBV7-9 to TRBJ2-5; D gene unclear. CDR1 is SEHNR, CDR2 FQNEAQ, per germline (reference sequence). The germline V and J ends were trimmed by 3 bases and 1 base, with 3 bases remaining between them. This CDR3 is built from 12 residues.

This CDR3 is CASSYGPSGSLTQYF. In nucleotides, the CDR3 is TGTGCCAGCAGTTACGGTCCTAGCGGGAGTCTAACGCAGTATTTT. This chain connects TRBV6-5 to TRBJ2-3; TRBD2 matches 10 bases. The germline V gene encodes CDR1 MNHEY and CDR2 SVGAGI. The CDR3 covers 15 residues. V lost 2 bases and J lost 9; bases outside the gene matches: 8.

This clonotype occurred a few times. The chain couples TRBV7-9 to TRBJ2-1; 7 bases map to TRBD2. The CDR3 totals 15 residues. The germline V gene encodes CDR1 SEHNR and CDR2 FQNEAQ (reference sequence). V lost 6 bases, J lost 2 bases, and 7 bases stayed unmatched. CDR3 region: CASRGREGAYNEQFF. Written as DNA, the CDR3 is TGTGCCAGCAGGGGGAGGGAGGGCGCCTACAATGAGCAGTTCTTC.

The chain couples TRBV20-1 to TRBJ1-1; tentatively, D is TRBD1 (5 bases). V lost 6 bases to trimming and J lost 3 bases, with 17 bases between them. CDR1 is DFQATT and CDR2 is SNEGSKA in the germline V gene (reference sequence). There are 14 residues in the CDR3. This CDR3 reads CSAQDARVYTEAFF. Written as DNA, the CDR3 is TGCAGTGCGCAAGATGCCAGGGTTTACACTGAAGCTTTCTTT.

This clonotype came up a few times. The chain has TRBV5-6 and TRBJ2-6, with 8 bases aligning to TRBD1. This CDR3 contains 18 residues. V lost 6 bases to trimming and J lost 3 bases; unmatched junction nucleotides: 14. Germline lookup yields CDR1 SGHDT and CDR2 YYEEEE. The CDR3 here is CASKVRVTGVYGANVLTF. CDR3 DNA: TGTGCCAGCAAAGTAAGGGTGACAGGGGTGTATGGGGCCAACGTCCTGACTTTC.

There are a few counts of this clonotype. This chain connects TRBV11-2 to TRBJ2-1; no clear D. V was pared by 7 bases and J by 0 bases, with 13 bases between. CDR3 length equals 15 residues. Germline V lookup: CDR1 SGHAT, CDR2 FQNNGV. DNA of the CDR3: TGTGCCAGCACAGAAAGGGATTTCTCCTACAATGAGCAGTTCTTC. Its protein product is CASTERDFSYNEQFF.

This clonotype was detected a few times. The rearrangement joins TRBV5-1 to TRBJ2-3; the D is unclear. Per germline, CDR1 SGHRS and CDR2 YFSETQ. The CDR3 is 18 residues long. V shed 1 base and J shed 2 bases, with 20 bases lying between them. The CDR3 nucleotides are TGCGCCAGCAGCTTGAATCCCCGAGTGGCGCCCACCACAGATACGCAGTATTTT. Residues: CASSLNPRVAPTTDTQYF.

The chain links TRBV5-1 to TRBJ2-1, with unresolved D. Germline V gene lookup returns CDR1 SGHRS and CDR2 YFSETQ. The CDR3 loop spans 12 amino acids. V was trimmed by 3 bases and J by 8 bases, leaving 9 bases between them. The CDR3: CASSYLGDEQFF. CDR3 DNA: TGCGCCAGCAGCTACCTAGGAGATGAGCAGTTCTTC.

This clonotype was seen a handful of times. The chain combines TRBV18 with TRBJ1-6; 7 nucleotides line up with TRBD1. Germline loops: CDR1 KGHSH, CDR2 LQKENI. V dropped 5 bases and J dropped 8; count of bases not matched to a gene: 6. The CDR3 has 14 residues. Written as DNA, the CDR3 is TGTGCCAGCTCAGGGACAGCGGTTGATTCACCCCTCCACTTT. It is translated as CASSGTAVDSPLHF.

This chain joins TRBV10-1 and TRBJ2-3; TRBD2 agrees at 12 bases. The CDR3 is 18 residues long. The germline V gene encodes CDR1 WNHNN and CDR2 SYGVQD (reference sequence). V was clipped by 3 bases and J by 3 bases; unmatched bases: 10. The CDR3: CASSEKLVLAGGTDTQYF. The CDR3 region has the DNA TGCGCCAGCAGTGAAAAGTTGGTACTAGCGGGAGGTACAGATACGCAGTATTTT.

Only a few counts were recorded for this clonotype. The junction does not match germline at one end; this may be a read error. The chain is built from TRBV11-2 and TRBJ2-7; D is perhaps TRBD2 (6 bases). Germline V gives CDR1 SGHAT, CDR2 FQNNGV. The CDR3 contains 17 residues. CDR3 region: CASSLGRIGGDSYEQYF. DNA of the CDR3: TGTGCCAGCAGTTTAGGGAGAATCGGCGGGGACTCCTACGAGCAGTACTTC. The complete variable domain, with remaining parts taken from reference TRBV11-2 and TRBJ2-7, reads EAGVAQSPRYKIIEKRQSVAFWCNPISGHATLYWYQQILGQGPKLLIQFQNNGVVDDSQLPKDRFSAERLKGVDSTLKIQPAKLEDSAVYLCASSLGRIGGDSYEQYFGPGTRLTVT.

This clonotype was recorded many times. This chain uses TRBV24-1 with TRBJ2-3; D gene unclear. The length of the CDR3 is 11 residues. Looked up from germline, CDR1 is KGHDR and CDR2 is SFDVKD. Deletions cut 5 bases from V and 4 bases from J, with 3 bases between. The CDR3 region is CATSVSDTQYF. For the CDR3, the DNA is TGTGCCACCAGTGTTTCAGATACGCAGTATTTT.

This chain connects TRBV5-1 to TRBJ2-5; TRBD2 agrees at 7 bases. Germline V gene lookup returns CDR1 SGHRS and CDR2 YFSETQ. The CDR3 spans 16 residues. The V and J ends lost 2 bases and 2 bases, in that order; junction bases with no gene match: 9. DNA of the CDR3: TGCGCCAGCAGCTTCCAGGGAGGGACTATACAAGAGACCCAGTACTTC. It yields the protein CASSFQGGTIQETQYF.

This clonotype turned up a few times. The chain combines TRBV27 with TRBJ1-1; 9 bases fit TRBD1. The CDR3 has 15 residues. J was trimmed by 1 base and V by 5 bases; bases with no gene match: 5. Germline V CDR1 and CDR2: MNHEY, SMNVEV (reference sequence). CDR3 sequence reads: CASSLTGGGNTEAFF. The CDR3 nucleotides read TGTGCCAGCAGTCTCACAGGGGGCGGGAACACTGAAGCTTTCTTT.

The rearrangement joins TRBV20-1 to TRBJ2-1; the match to TRBD1 covers 10 bases. Germline V gene sequence: CDR1 DFQATT, CDR2 SNEGSKA (reference sequence). CDR3 length equals 13 residues. V was pared by 6 bases and J by 7 bases, with 6 bases of the junction left unmatched. As DNA, the CDR3 is TGCAGTGCAGAGCCGGGACAGGGGAATGAGCAGTTCTTC. This sequence encodes CSAEPGQGNEQFF.

This clonotype was detected only a few times. The chain uses TRBV5-1 and TRBJ2-7; the match to TRBD2 covers 14 bases. Germline CDR1 reads SGHRS; CDR2 reads YFSETQ. This CDR3 contains 20 residues. The V segment lost 4 bases and the J segment 4 bases; nucleotides outside the gene matches: 19. The CDR3: CASSEGPGLAGAGVIYEQYF. The DNA of the CDR3 is TGCGCCAGCAGCGAGGGCCCGGGACTAGCGGGAGCAGGGGTTATTTACGAGCAGTACTTC.

J is TRBJ2-1 and V is TRBV7-8, with TRBD2 identical over 7 bases. The germline V gene encodes CDR1 SGHVS and CDR2 FQNEAQ. The J segment lost 0 bases and the V segment lost 4 bases, leaving 9 bases of the junction unmatched. The CDR3 loop spans 17 amino acids. The CDR3 sequence: CASSSRGGSASYNEQFF. CDR3 nucleotide sequence: TGTGCCAGCAGCTCGAGGGGCGGGAGCGCCTCCTACAATGAGCAGTTCTTC. Full variable domain (missing parts from reference TRBV7-8 and TRBJ2-1): GAGVSQSPRYKVAKRGQDVALRCDPISGHVSLFWYQQALGQGPEFLTYFQNEAQLDKSGLPSDRFFAERPEGSVSTLKIQRTQQEDSAVYLCASSSRGGSASYNEQFFGPGTRLTVL.

The chain combines TRBV20-1 with TRBJ2-1; 15 bases align to TRBD2. CDR1 is DFQATT and CDR2 is SNEGSKA in the germline V gene (reference sequence). The CDR3 is made up of 18 amino acids. The ends lost 5 bases at V and 0 bases at J; junction bases unmatched: 8. CDR3 region: CSAATGTSGRSSYNEQFF. The DNA of the CDR3 is TGCAGTGCTGCGACCGGGACTAGCGGGAGGAGCTCCTACAATGAGCAGTTCTTC.

This clonotype appeared many times. V usage is TRBV5-1 and J usage is TRBJ2-2, with 7 bases matching TRBD2. Germline trimming cut 0 bases from V and 1 base from J; bases unmatched to any gene: 3. Germline V lookup: CDR1 SGHRS, CDR2 YFSETQ. The CDR3 is made up of 16 amino acids. The CDR3: CASSLVSGVNTGELFF. In DNA form, the CDR3 reads TGCGCCAGCAGCTTGGTGAGCGGGGTGAACACCGGGGAGCTGTTTTTT.

This clonotype was recorded a few times. The J gene is TRBJ2-7, the V gene TRBV19; weak D call: TRBD1 (5 bases). The germline V and J ends were trimmed by 3 bases and 3 bases, with 15 bases remaining between them. The CDR3 spans 15 residues. From germline, CDR1 is LNHDA and CDR2 SQIVND (reference sequence). The CDR3 nucleotides are TGTGCCAGTAGTATGGCAGACAGCGCCCGCTACGAGCAGTACTTC. Its translation is CASSMADSARYEQYF.

The chain couples TRBV14 to TRBJ2-3, with D possibly TRBD2 on 6 matching bases. Germline V gene lookup returns CDR1 SGHDN and CDR2 FVKESK. The CDR3 spans 15 residues. Between the trimmed V and J ends, which lost 4 bases and 1 base, there was a span of 12 bases. The chain's CDR3 is CASSRRLVGTDTQYF. For the CDR3, the DNA is TGTGCCAGCAGCCGCCGACTAGTGGGCACAGATACGCAGTATTTT.

This clonotype came up a few times. CDR3 DNA: TGTGCCAGCAGCCAAGATCGGGCGGGAATGGCGAATGAGCAGTTCTTC. Protein product: CASSQDRAGMANEQFF. The chain recombines TRBV14 with TRBJ2-1, with TRBD2 as a possible D gene (6 bases). Trimming cost V 0 bases and J 7 bases, with 16 bases left between them. CDR1 and CDR2 from the germline V gene are SGHDN and FVKESK. This CDR3 comprises 16 residues.